These T cell receptor beta chains were read from a single sample in a study of control samples from healthy donors and cancer patients. TCRdb's table, derived via immunoSEQ multiplex PCR, lists solely in-frame clones and lacks some. The data show about 120,000 clones, with over 75% seen just once and approximately 9% held by the top ten. The sequenced sample consisted of blood. These TCRs come from a man in his forties in good health. Each CDR3 is given with its conserved first and last residue. Fields, in order: V gene, D gene, J gene, clone size, CDR3 protein, CDR3 DNA. The D gene is left open where the match is weak. Not every row has a clone size; where given, it reads once, few, many or a size class.

V: TRBV9
D: TRBD2
J: TRBJ2-1
size: NA
CDR3: CASSVLAGFHEQFF
DNA: TGTGCCAGCAGCGTACTAGCGGGGTTCCATGAGCAGTTCTTC

V: TRBV29-1
D: TRBD1
J: TRBJ1-1
size: NA
CDR3: CSVVSVGRGLGNTEAFF
DNA: TGCAGCGTTGTATCGGTGGGAAGGGGGCTGGGGAACACTGAAGCTTTCTTT

V: TRBV6-6
D: NA
J: TRBJ1-2
size: once
CDR3: CASLYQGRGYGYTF
DNA: TGTGCCAGCCTATATCAGGGGAGGGGCTATGGCTACACCTTC

V: TRBV9
D: TRBD1
J: TRBJ2-5
size: once
CDR3: CASSWDSQETQYF
DNA: TGTGCCAGCAGCTGGGACAGCCAAGAGACCCAGTACTTC

V: TRBV24-1
D: NA
J: TRBJ2-7
size: NA
CDR3: CATSAGRSYEQYF
DNA: TGTGCCACCAGTGCCGGACGGTCCTACGAGCAGTACTTC

V: TRBV24-1
D: NA
J: TRBJ2-5
size: NA
CDR3: CATSDSLQETQYF
DNA: TGTGCCACCAGTGATTCCCTACAAGAGACCCAGTACTTC

V: TRBV29-1
D: NA
J: TRBJ1-6
size: once
CDR3: CSVRWDSNSPLHF
DNA: TGCAGCGTGAGGTGGGACTCGAATTCACCCCTCCACTTT

V: TRBV6-4
D: TRBD1
J: TRBJ1-6
size: NA
CDR3: CASSERTGDNSPLHF
DNA: TGTGCCAGCAGTGAAAGGACAGGGGATAATTCACCCCTCCACTTT

V: TRBV30
D: TRBD2
J: TRBJ2-2
size: NA
CDR3: CAWKGGSSTGELFF
DNA: TGTGCCTGGAAGGGCGGGAGCAGCACCGGGGAGCTGTTTTTT

V: TRBV7-2
D: NA
J: TRBJ2-1
size: NA
CDR3: CASSLYGTRSYNEQFF
DNA: TGTGCCAGCAGCTTATACGGGACCCGCTCCTACAATGAGCAGTTCTTC

V: TRBV20-1
D: NA
J: TRBJ1-2
size: NA
CDR3: CSATHGYTF
DNA: TGCAGTGCAACCCATGGCTACACCTTC

V: TRBV7-9
D: TRBD1
J: TRBJ1-4
size: once
CDR3: CASSSGEGAGEKLFF
DNA: TGTGCCAGCAGCTCAGGAGAGGGGGCGGGCGAAAAACTGTTTTTT

V: TRBV3-1/TRBV3-2
D: TRBD2
J: TRBJ2-7
size: NA
CDR3: CASSLIPGGSVEQYF
DNA: TGTGCCAGCAGCCTTATTCCGGGGGGATCGGTCGAGCAGTACTTC

V: TRBV30
D: NA
J: TRBJ1-1
size: once
CDR3: CAWRLGSTEAFF
DNA: TGTGCCTGGAGACTTGGAAGTACTGAAGCTTTCTTT

V: TRBV5-1
D: NA
J: TRBJ1-2
size: NA
CDR3: CASSLSSGVAGYTF
DNA: TGCGCCAGCAGCTTGAGTTCAGGGGTTGCTGGCTACACCTTC

V: TRBV7-2
D: NA
J: TRBJ1-5
size: NA
CDR3: CASSRPGYNQPQHF
DNA: TGTGCCAGCAGCCGGCCGGGGTACAATCAGCCCCAGCATTTT

V: TRBV19
D: TRBD2
J: TRBJ2-3
size: NA
CDR3: CASSITLAGVDTQYF
DNA: TGTGCCAGTAGTATAACGCTAGCGGGGGTGGATACGCAGTATTTT

V: TRBV25-1
D: NA
J: TRBJ2-1
size: NA
CDR3: CASRARGLRNEQFF
DNA: TGTGCCAGCAGAGCCAGGGGTTTAAGGAATGAGCAGTTCTTC

V: TRBV4-1
D: TRBD2
J: TRBJ2-1
size: NA
CDR3: CASSHRRGEPYNEQFF
DNA: TGCGCCAGCAGCCATCGGCGGGGGGAACCATACAATGAGCAGTTCTTC

V: TRBV6-5
D: NA
J: TRBJ1-1
size: NA
CDR3: CASSPLDRGTEAFF
DNA: TGTGCCAGCAGCCCCCTCGACAGAGGGACTGAAGCTTTCTTT

V: TRBV5-5
D: NA
J: TRBJ2-7
size: NA
CDR3: CASSLGSTYEQYF
DNA: TGTGCCAGCAGCTTGGGGAGCACCTACGAGCAGTACTTC

V: TRBV12-5
D: NA
J: TRBJ1-1
size: NA
CDR3: CASGSDRLLNTEAFF
DNA: TGTGCTAGTGGATCGGATCGGCTCTTGAACACCGAAGCTTTCTTT

V: TRBV6-5
D: NA
J: TRBJ1-5
size: NA
CDR3: CASQKRAAENQPQHF
DNA: TGTGCCAGCCAAAAGCGGGCGGCGGAGAATCAGCCCCAGCATTTT

V: TRBV7-9
D: NA
J: TRBJ1-5
size: NA
CDR3: CASSPQGTLNQPQHF
DNA: TGTGCCAGCAGCCCACAGGGTACCCTGAATCAGCCCCAGCATTTT

V: TRBV15
D: NA
J: TRBJ1-4
size: NA
CDR3: CATSRDLVGRQEGEKLFF
DNA: TGTGCCACCAGCAGAGATTTAGTAGGGCGCCAAGAGGGGGAAAAACTGTTTTTT

V: TRBV6-2/TRBV6-3
D: NA
J: TRBJ2-3
size: NA
CDR3: CASSYQYTDTQYF
DNA: TGTGCCAGCAGTTACCAATACACAGATACGCAGTATTTT

V: TRBV19
D: NA
J: TRBJ2-2
size: once
CDR3: CASSIPTGELFF
DNA: TGTGCCAGTAGTATCCCCACCGGGGAGCTGTTTTTT

V: TRBV21-1
D: NA
J: TRBJ2-3
size: NA
CDR3: CASSGPGQPCTDTQYF
DNA: TGTGCCAGCAGCGGACCGGGACAGCCCTGCACAGATACGCAGTATTTT

V: TRBV25-1
D: TRBD1
J: TRBJ1-3
size: NA
CDR3: CASSESGTGDGNTIYF
DNA: TGTGCCAGCAGTGAATCCGGGACAGGGGATGGAAACACCATATATTTT

V: TRBV4-3
D: TRBD1
J: TRBJ1-6
size: NA
CDR3: CASSQFPGQGNSPLHF
DNA: TGCGCCAGCAGCCAATTTCCGGGACAGGGTAATTCACCCCTCCACTTT

V: TRBV6-5
D: NA
J: TRBJ1-2
size: NA
CDR3: CASSYTGALYGYTF
DNA: TGTGCCAGCAGTTATACGGGGGCTCTATATGGCTACACCTTC